Following are 23 T cell receptor beta chains from one sample sequenced in a study of shared clonotypes between healthy human individuals. Produced via immunoSEQ multiplex PCR; TCRdb's table is partial and in-frame only. The sample includes a few million clones, 85% to 95% of them seen just once. The sequencing sample was made of naive CD4+ T cells from PBMCs. Stated subset: CD45RA+ positively selected. These receptors all stem from a man younger than 35 in good health. Some clones in this sample may be carry-over from other donors' samples.

The chain couples TRBV5-1 to TRBJ2-1; 8 bases are shared with TRBD1. Germline CDR1 SGHRS, CDR2 YFSETQ. CDR3 length equals 14 residues. V trimming: 3 bases; J trimming: 7 bases; junction bases outside the gene matches: 6. CDR3 coding DNA: TGCGCCAGCAGCTCCCGGACAGGGATGAATGAGCAGTTCTTC. Encoded protein: CASSSRTGMNEQFF.

The rearrangement uses TRBV5-1 and TRBJ2-3; perhaps TRBD2 as D (5 bases). CDR1 and CDR2 from the germline V gene are SGHRS and YFSETQ. The CDR3 is 13 amino acids. V gave up 6 bases and J gave up 4 bases, with 12 bases separating them. The CDR3 region is CASTLPGADTQYF. As DNA, the CDR3 is TGCGCCAGCACCCTCCCCGGGGCAGATACGCAGTATTTT.

The V and J genes are TRBV6-6 and TRBJ2-1, with no clear D. The CDR3 is 12 amino acids. Per the germline V gene, CDR1 is MNHNY and CDR2 is SVGAGI (reference sequence). Trimming cost V 7 bases and J 6 bases, with 10 bases left between them. The CDR3 DNA sequence: TGTGCCAGCACCTTAAACGGCAATGAGCAGTTCTTC. Translated, it gives CASTLNGNEQFF.

The rearrangement joins TRBV21-1 to TRBJ1-4; no DNA check was done on the table's D call, TRBD1. TRBV21-1 is annotated as a pseudogene. The CDR3 extends over 15 amino acids. The CDR3 bases are TGTGCCAGCAGCAGCCCGACAGGCCCTAATGAAAAACTGTTTTTT. Translated: CASSSPTGPNEKLFF.

The chain links TRBV5-1 to TRBJ2-3, with D unclear. V lost 7 bases and J 2 bases, leaving 20 bases between the germline ends. This CDR3 has 16 amino acids. CDR1 is SGHRS and CDR2 is YFSETQ in the germline V gene. The CDR3, as DNA: TGCGCCAGCTCCTCTAGGCGTCTCTCCGACACAGATACGCAGTATTTT. Translating it yields CASSSRRLSDTDTQYF.

The chain has TRBV7-9 and TRBJ2-3, with a weak D call TRBD1 (7 bases). CDR1 SEHNR and CDR2 FQNEAQ come from the germline V gene (reference sequence). This CDR3 is built from 16 residues. V lost 3 bases to trimming and J lost 1 base, with 14 bases between them. CDR3 region: CASSFRRGQGTDTQYF. The CDR3 nucleotides are TGTGCCAGCAGCTTCAGGAGGGGGCAGGGCACAGATACGCAGTATTTT.

This rearrangement joins TRBV30 to TRBJ2-3; tentatively, D is TRBD1 or TRBD2 (5 bases each). The CDR3 is 16 amino acids. Germline lookup yields CDR1 GTSNPN and CDR2 SVGIG (reference sequence). The V and J ends lost 7 bases and 2 bases respectively, with 22 bases between them. The CDR3 region is CASSRDVRTTTDTQYF. The CDR3 DNA reads TGTGCCTCCTCCCGGGACGTCCGGACGACCACAGATACGCAGTATTTT.

The gene calls are TRBV7-2 and TRBJ2-7; D call uncertain. Germline CDR1 is SGHTA and CDR2 is FQGNSA. Trimming took off 1 base at V and 2 bases at J, with 15 bases between the two ends. The CDR3 covers 16 residues. The chain's CDR3 is CASSLVGGSPAYEQYF. CDR3 sequence (DNA): TGTGCCAGCAGCTTAGTAGGCGGATCCCCGGCCTACGAGCAGTACTTC.

This rearrangement joins TRBV7-2 to TRBJ2-1; TRBD2 matches at 9 bases. V trimming: 6 bases; J trimming: 0 bases; junction bases outside the gene matches: 6. The CDR3 has 16 residues. CDR1 and CDR2 from the germline V gene are SGHTA and FQGNSA. Here the CDR3 DNA reads TGTGCCAGCAGGGCTAGCGGGACCAGCTCCTACAATGAGCAGTTCTTC. Its translation: CASRASGTSSYNEQFF.

The chain carries TRBV5-1 and TRBJ2-7, with a tentative D call TRBD1 (7 bases). V lost 5 bases and J 0 bases, leaving 12 bases between the germline ends. Germline V CDR1 and CDR2: SGHRS, YFSETQ. This CDR3 region has 14 residues. The CDR3 bases are TGCGCCAGCAGAGGGCGGGACAGCTCCTACGAGCAGTACTTC. It specifies CASRGRDSSYEQYF.

CDR3 residues: CASPPLGTSGRGADTQYF. CDR3 bases: TGTGCCAGCCCACCCCTTGGGACTAGCGGGAGAGGAGCCGATACGCAGTATTTT. The V gene is TRBV28, the J gene TRBJ2-3; TRBD2 aligns across 14 bases. The trim removed 8 bases at V and 6 bases at J, leaving 16 bases unmatched. Germline CDR1 is MDHEN and CDR2 is SYDVKM. The length of the CDR3 is 18 residues.

The genes are TRBV11-2 and TRBJ2-2, with TRBD2 matching 9 bases. V was clipped by 1 base and J by 6 bases; unmatched bases: 6. The germline gives CDR1 SGHAT, CDR2 FQNNGV. The CDR3 length is 16 residues. The CDR3 protein is CASSLAGAGGAGELFF. The CDR3 DNA reads TGTGCCAGCAGCTTAGCAGGGGCGGGAGGGGCCGGGGAGCTGTTTTTT.

This chain links TRBV5-4 with TRBJ1-2, with a weak D call TRBD1 (5 bases). CDR3 length equals 14 residues. V gave up 3 bases and J gave up 4 bases, with 13 bases separating them. Germline CDR1 and CDR2: SGHNT and YYREEE (reference sequence). The CDR3 bases are TGTGCCAGCAGCTCCACAGGAACCTTCTATGGCTACACCTTC. Encoded protein: CASSSTGTFYGYTF.

V usage is TRBV28 and J usage is TRBJ1-4; D is perhaps TRBD1 (6 bases). Trimming took off 5 bases at V and 10 bases at J, with 20 bases between the two ends. Germline values: CDR1 MDHEN, CDR2 SYDVKM. The CDR3 consists of 15 residues. CDR3 region: CASSRDGAPDRKLFF. As DNA, the CDR3 is TGTGCCAGCAGTAGAGATGGGGCACCGGACAGAAAACTGTTTTTT.

The chain recombines TRBV5-1 with TRBJ2-5; no definite D call. This CDR3 contains 12 residues. Trimming removed 4 bases at V and 3 bases at J, with 7 bases between. Germline-derived CDR1 and CDR2 are SGHRS and YFSETQ. The CDR3 region is CASSPTKETQYF. CDR3 nucleotide sequence: TGCGCCAGCAGCCCTACGAAAGAGACCCAGTACTTC. The entire variable domain, with the rest obtained from reference TRBV5-1 and TRBJ2-5, is as follows: KAGVTQTPRYLIKTRGQQVTLSCSPISGHRSVSWYQQTPGQGLQFLFEYFSETQRNKGNFPGRFSGRQFSNSRSEMNVSTLELGDSALYLCASSPTKETQYFGPGTRLLVL.

For the CDR3, the DNA is TGTGCCAGCAGTCGCCGGGGCGTTGCGGGACTAGCCTACGAGCAGTACTTC. Translation gives CASSRRGVAGLAYEQYF. The chain is built from TRBV27 and TRBJ2-7, with TRBD2 matching 8 bases. Trimming at V came to 5 bases and at J to 2 bases, leaving 14 bases not matched to a gene. Germline V gene lookup returns CDR1 MNHEY and CDR2 SMNVEV (reference sequence). The CDR3 has 17 amino acids.

The V gene is TRBV19, the J gene TRBJ2-2, with 12 bases identical to TRBD1. There are 16 residues in the CDR3. Germline V gives CDR1 LNHDA, CDR2 SQIVND (reference sequence). The V and J ends lost 6 bases and 5 bases, in that order; junction bases with no gene match: 7. In DNA form, the CDR3 reads TGTGCCAGTAGGCACCCGGGACAGGGGGCTACCGGGGAGCTGTTTTTT. Amino acids: CASRHPGQGATGELFF.

The J gene is TRBJ1-5, the V gene TRBV7-9; D might be TRBD1 (5 bases). Deletions cut 1 base from V and 5 bases from J, with 12 bases between. The germline gives CDR1 SEHNR, CDR2 FQNEAQ (reference sequence). This CDR3 has 15 amino acids. The CDR3 here is CASSLEGPLDQPQHF. The CDR3 DNA reads as TGTGCCAGCAGCTTAGAGGGGCCCTTAGATCAGCCCCAGCATTTT.

This clone has more than one count but fewer than ten. The genes are TRBV5-6 and TRBJ1-1; D ambiguous. V gave up 0 bases and J gave up 7 bases, with 10 bases separating them. CDR3 size: 13 residues. Germline V CDR1 and CDR2: SGHDT, YYEEEE. The CDR3 sequence: CASSLVQDDEAFF. The CDR3 bases are TGTGCCAGCAGCTTGGTTCAGGACGATGAAGCTTTCTTT.

About this clone itself: This sample includes further DNA sequences coding for the same CDR3. This chain links TRBV7-9 with TRBJ2-6; D is unresolved. The V gene's germline CDR1 is SEHNR and CDR2 FQNEAQ (reference sequence). Trimming removed 1 base from V and 2 bases from J, with 6 bases in between. This CDR3 comprises 15 residues. The CDR3 here is CASSLDRAGANVLTF. DNA of the CDR3: TGTGCCAGCAGCTTAGACCGGGCTGGGGCCAACGTCCTGACTTTC.

The CDR3 nucleotides are TGTGCCAGCGAGGGGACTAGCGGGAGTTATAAGTTCTTC. Protein: CASEGTSGSYKFF. This chain links TRBV2 with TRBJ2-1, with TRBD2 matching over 14 bases. Trimming at V came to 8 bases and at J to 14 bases, leaving 8 bases not matched to a gene. There are 13 residues in the CDR3. Germline V lookup: CDR1 SNHLY, CDR2 FYNNEI. Full variable domain (outside the CDR3, taken from reference TRBV2 and TRBJ2-1): EPEVTQTPSHQVTQMGQEVILRCVPISNHLYFYWYRQILGQKVEFLVSFYNNEISEKSEIFDDQFSVERPDGSNFTLKIRSTKLEDSAMYFCASEGTSGSYKFFGPGTRLTVL.

This clone has just one count. The chain carries TRBV28 and TRBJ2-7, with 9 bases fitting TRBD1. From germline, CDR1 is MDHEN and CDR2 SYDVKM. There are 14 residues in the CDR3. With V trimmed by 6 bases and J by 5 bases, 8 bases remained unmatched. The CDR3 coding sequence is TGTGCCAGCAGCGGAACAGGGGGCTTCCACGAGCAGTACTTC. This gives the protein CASSGTGGFHEQYF.

The chain employs TRBV5-6 and TRBJ1-2; D unresolved. Germline V lookup: CDR1 SGHDT, CDR2 YYEEEE. This CDR3 spans 13 amino acids. V was pared by 0 bases and J by 8 bases, with 11 bases between. In DNA form, the CDR3 reads TGTGCCAGCAGCTTGGTGGGTCGGGGAGGCTACACCTTC. Its translation: CASSLVGRGGYTF.